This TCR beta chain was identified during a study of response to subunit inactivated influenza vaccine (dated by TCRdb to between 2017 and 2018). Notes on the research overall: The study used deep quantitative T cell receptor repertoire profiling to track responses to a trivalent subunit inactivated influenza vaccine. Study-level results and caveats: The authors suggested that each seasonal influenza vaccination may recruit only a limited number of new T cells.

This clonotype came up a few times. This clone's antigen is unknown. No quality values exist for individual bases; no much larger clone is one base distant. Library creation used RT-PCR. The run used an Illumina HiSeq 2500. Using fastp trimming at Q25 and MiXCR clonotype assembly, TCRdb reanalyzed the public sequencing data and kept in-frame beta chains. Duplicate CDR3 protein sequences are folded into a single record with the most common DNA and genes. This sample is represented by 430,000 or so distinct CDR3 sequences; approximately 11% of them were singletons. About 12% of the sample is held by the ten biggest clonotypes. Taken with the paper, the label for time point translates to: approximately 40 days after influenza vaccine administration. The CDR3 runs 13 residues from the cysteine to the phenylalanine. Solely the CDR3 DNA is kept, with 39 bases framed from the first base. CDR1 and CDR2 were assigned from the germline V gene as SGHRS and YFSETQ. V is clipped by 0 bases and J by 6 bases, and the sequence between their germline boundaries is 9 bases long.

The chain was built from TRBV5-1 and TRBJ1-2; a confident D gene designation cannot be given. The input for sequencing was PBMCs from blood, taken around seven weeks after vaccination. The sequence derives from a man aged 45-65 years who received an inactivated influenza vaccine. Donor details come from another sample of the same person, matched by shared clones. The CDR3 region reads CASSLEGRNGYTF. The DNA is TGCGCCAGCAGCTTGGAAGGCAGAAATGGCTACACCTTC.